The 29 T cell receptor beta chains given below trace back to one sample, sequenced in a study of cytomegalovirus exposure and HLA in healthy donors. Here immunoSEQ multiplex PCR was the method, and the copy in TCRdb shows in-frame clones only, minus some. Among 150,000 to 200,000 clones, more than 75% were seen once, and the ten largest hold around 3%. The sequenced sample was PBMCs. The origin of the receptors is a man between 18 and 29 years old in good health and CMV-seronegative.

The gene calls are TRBV4-2 and TRBJ1-1, with D possibly matching TRBD1 (6 bases). The germline V gene encodes CDR1 LGHNA and CDR2 YNFKEQ. V lost 7 bases and J lost 1, with 19 bases in between. There are 16 residues in the CDR3. The CDR3 reads CASKVGGGQPNTEAFF. CDR3 bases: TGTGCCAGCAAGGTGGGGGGGGGACAACCGAACACTGAAGCTTTCTTT.

The CDR3, as DNA: TGTGCCAGCAGCCTAATCACAGCCGGGGAGCTGTTTTTT. Translated: CASSLITAGELFF. V and J are TRBV7-2 and TRBJ2-2; D remains unclear. There are 13 residues in the CDR3. Germline CDR1 is SGHTA and CDR2 is FQGNSA. V gave up 5 bases and J gave up 6 bases, with 10 bases separating them.

The V and J genes are TRBV30 and TRBJ2-2; 8 bases line up with TRBD1. The CDR3 loop spans 14 amino acids. Trimming at V came to 5 bases and at J to 3 bases, leaving 5 bases not matched to a gene. Germline V gives CDR1 GTSNPN, CDR2 SVGIG (reference sequence). Here the CDR3 reads CAWGGQADTGELFF. The CDR3 bases are TGTGCCTGGGGGGGACAGGCGGACACCGGGGAGCTGTTTTTT. The complete variable domain, with remaining parts taken from reference TRBV30 and TRBJ2-2, reads SQTIHQWPATLVQPVGSPLSLECTVEGTSNPNLYWYRQAAGRGLQLLFYSVGIGQISSEVPQNLSASRPQDRQFILSSKKLLLSDSGFYLCAWGGQADTGELFFGEGSRLTVL.

The rearrangement links TRBV28 to TRBJ1-2; D might be TRBD1 (5 bases). CDR3 size: 13 residues. With 10 bases removed from V and 1 base from J, the gap between germline ends came to 13 bases. CDR1 and CDR2 from the germline V gene are MDHEN and SYDVKM. CDR3 loop: CAIEAGRNYGYTF. DNA for the CDR3: TGTGCCATTGAGGCAGGGCGTAACTATGGCTACACCTTC.

The V gene is TRBV11-2, the J gene TRBJ1-1, with D unresolved. CDR3 length: 14 amino acids. The germline V gene has CDR1 SGHAT and CDR2 FQNNGV. Deletions cut 7 bases from V and 2 bases from J, with 14 bases between. The CDR3 protein is CASTKGRVNTEAFF. CDR3 nucleotides: TGTGCCAGCACCAAAGGGAGGGTAAACACTGAAGCTTTCTTT.

V is TRBV27 and J is TRBJ1-1; D gene unclear. Trimming left V 6 bases short and J 1 base short, with 9 bases between. Germline V gene data show CDR1 as MNHEY and CDR2 as SMNVEV (reference sequence). The CDR3 covers 13 residues. CDR3 DNA: TGTGCCAGCAGCCTCAGGCGGAACACTGAAGCTTTCTTT. Its protein product is CASSLRRNTEAFF.

The rearrangement joins TRBV29-1 to TRBJ1-1; 7 nucleotides align to TRBD1. The ends lost 3 bases at V and 1 base at J; junction bases unmatched: 5. Germline loops: CDR1 SQVTM, CDR2 ANQGSEA. This CDR3 has 14 amino acids. The CDR3 spells CSVDPTGQNTEAFF. As DNA, the CDR3 is TGCAGCGTTGACCCGACAGGGCAGAACACTGAAGCTTTCTTT.

This clone is a singleton in its sample. CDR3: CASSRTTGFEQYV. In nucleotides, the CDR3 is TGTGCCAGCAGCCGAACGACAGGGTTCGAGCAGTACGTC. The rearrangement joins TRBV14 to TRBJ2-7; 7 nucleotides match TRBD1. Per the germline V gene, CDR1 is SGHDN and CDR2 is FVKESK. CDR3 length: 13 amino acids. V was pared by 4 bases and J by 6 bases, with 6 bases of the junction left unmatched.

J is TRBJ1-2 and V is TRBV5-4, with TRBD1 matching over 8 bases. There are 14 residues in the CDR3. V lost 3 bases to trimming and J lost 4 bases; unmatched junction nucleotides: 5. Germline CDR1 and CDR2: SGHNT and YYREEE (reference sequence). The CDR3 nucleotides are TGTGCCAGCAGCTCGTCGGACAGGGTCTATGGCTACACCTTC. Amino acids: CASSSSDRVYGYTF.

This rearrangement joins TRBV13 to TRBJ1-4, with 7 bases identical to TRBD1. V lost 6 bases, J lost 2 bases, and 6 bases stayed unmatched. The germline CDR1 and CDR2 sequences are PRHDT and FYEKMQ (reference sequence). CDR3 length: 15 amino acids. The CDR3, as DNA: TGTGCCAGCAGTAAACAGGGGCTGACTAATGAAAAACTGTTTTTT. Translation: CASSKQGLTNEKLFF.

The rearrangement uses TRBV5-1 and TRBJ2-5; TRBD1 is a possible D gene (6 bases). V lost 5 bases, J lost 1 base, and 15 bases lay in between. Germline values: CDR1 SGHRS, CDR2 YFSETQ. The CDR3 sequence is 15 residues long. CDR3 nucleotides: TGCGCCAGCAGTTCAGTCACAGGGCTCCAAGAGACCCAGTACTTC. Encoded protein: CASSSVTGLQETQYF.

The chain couples TRBV29-1 to TRBJ2-5, with D perhaps TRBD1 (5 bases). The CDR3 has 12 residues. V shed 4 bases and J shed 1 base, with 7 bases lying between them. CDR1 and CDR2 (germline): SQVTM, ANQGSEA. The CDR3 sequence is CSVGRGQETQYF. CDR3 DNA: TGCAGCGTTGGAAGGGGCCAAGAGACCCAGTACTTC.

This chain uses TRBV5-8 with TRBJ2-7; D ambiguous. The CDR3 extends over 12 amino acids. Per the germline V gene, CDR1 is SGHTS and CDR2 is YDEGEE. V dropped 1 base and J dropped 6 bases, with 8 bases sitting between them. This CDR3 reads CASSLKTSEQYF. In DNA, the CDR3 is TGTGCCAGCAGCTTGAAGACAAGCGAGCAGTACTTC.

This clone was counted a single time. V and J are TRBV29-1 and TRBJ2-1, with 8 nucleotides matching TRBD2. Trimming at V came to 6 bases and at J to 8 bases, leaving 12 bases not matched to a gene. Per germline, CDR1 SQVTM and CDR2 ANQGSEA. This CDR3 contains 14 residues. This CDR3 reads CSVSLTSAYDEQFF. The CDR3 region has the DNA TGCAGCGTGTCCCTGACTAGCGCGTACGATGAGCAGTTCTTC.

The chain is built from TRBV10-3 and TRBJ2-5; TRBD1 agrees at 9 bases. Germline loops: CDR1 ENHRY, CDR2 SYGVKD. The CDR3 contains 14 residues. J lost 1 base, V lost 4 bases, and 1 base had no gene match. The CDR3 nucleotides are TGTGCCATCAGTGTGGGACAGGGCCAAGAGACCCAGTACTTC. It codes for CAISVGQGQETQYF.

This sequence joins TRBV27 and TRBJ1-2; a weak D match, TRBD1 (5 bases). Trimming removed 0 bases from V and 8 bases from J, with 19 bases in between. The CDR3 is made up of 16 amino acids. Germline assignment: CDR1 MNHEY and CDR2 SMNVEV (reference sequence). CDR3 loop: CASSLSADSSGRGYTF. In nucleotides, the CDR3 is TGTGCCAGCAGTTTATCTGCCGACAGCTCCGGTAGGGGCTACACCTTC.

V usage is TRBV7-2 and J usage is TRBJ1-5, with D uncertain. The CDR3 covers 15 residues. CDR1 is SGHTA, CDR2 FQGNSA, per germline. V was clipped by 5 bases and J by 0 bases, with 11 bases between them. The CDR3 DNA reads as TGTGCCAGCAGCAACGAGGTATATAGCAATCAGCCCCAGCATTTT. Translation: CASSNEVYSNQPQHF. Filled out from reference TRBV7-2 and TRBJ1-5, the complete variable domain reads GAGVSQSPSNKVTEKGKDVELRCDPISGHTALYWYRQSLGQGLEFLIYFQGNSAPDKSGLPSDRFSAERTGGSVSTLTIQRTQQEDSAVYLCASSNEVYSNQPQHFGDGTRLSIL.

CDR3 sequence (DNA): TGTGCCAGCAGTCAATTGGGGACAGGGCCAGAGACCCAGTACTTC. Translation gives CASSQLGTGPETQYF. The chain couples TRBV2 to TRBJ2-5, with TRBD1 identical over 9 bases. CDR1 and CDR2 (germline): SNHLY, FYNNEI. The ends lost 5 bases at V and 4 bases at J; junction bases unmatched: 8. The CDR3 is 15 amino acids.

The chain has TRBV18 and TRBJ1-1; the D is unclear. The CDR3 loop spans 14 amino acids. Trimming removed 2 bases from V and 0 bases from J, with 7 bases in between. Germline V gene data show CDR1 as KGHSH and CDR2 as LQKENI. CDR3 loop: CASSPTALNTEAFF. The CDR3 nucleotides read TGTGCCAGCTCACCAACAGCTCTGAACACTGAAGCTTTCTTT.

The V gene is TRBV7-2, the J gene TRBJ2-7; 8 bases align to TRBD1. J lost 5 bases, V lost 5 bases, and 14 bases had no gene match. The CDR3 is 16 residues long. CDR1 is SGHTA, CDR2 FQGNSA, per germline. Written as DNA, the CDR3 is TGTGCCAGCAGCCAAGAGAGGACAGGGTCATTGAACGAGCAGTACTTC. Translating gives CASSQERTGSLNEQYF.

The chain joins TRBV19 to TRBJ2-1; 8 bases align to TRBD2. Trimming at V came to 5 bases and at J to 6 bases, leaving 6 bases not matched to a gene. CDR1 LNHDA and CDR2 SQIVND come from the germline V gene (reference sequence). CDR3 size: 14 residues. The CDR3 region has the DNA TGTGCCAGTAGTGTAGGACTAGCCGTCAATGAGCAGTTCTTC. Translating gives CASSVGLAVNEQFF.

The rearrangement links TRBV27 to TRBJ2-2, with 8 bases matching TRBD1. The germline CDR1 and CDR2 sequences are MNHEY and SMNVEV (reference sequence). The V gene end was trimmed by 6 bases and the J gene end by 7 bases; junction bases not matched to a gene: 10. The CDR3 spans 15 residues. CDR3 in amino acids: CASSSGGAKNGELFF. The CDR3 bases are TGTGCCAGCAGCTCAGGGGGCGCGAAGAACGGGGAGCTGTTTTTT.

The chain joins TRBV6-5 to TRBJ1-1; TRBD1 matches 8 bases. The V and J ends lost 2 bases and 8 bases, in that order; junction bases with no gene match: 4. The CDR3 covers 13 residues. Germline values: CDR1 MNHEY, CDR2 SVGAGI. As DNA, the CDR3 is TGTGCCAGCAGTTACCAGGGGGCGGACGAAGCTTTCTTT. Protein: CASSYQGADEAFF.

This chain uses TRBV5-1 with TRBJ2-2; D possibly corresponds to TRBD1 (5 bases). Germline V gene lookup returns CDR1 SGHRS and CDR2 YFSETQ. This CDR3 comprises 17 residues. V was cut by 0 bases and J by 1 base, with 13 bases left in between. This CDR3 reads CASSLEGVARNTGELFF. The CDR3 coding sequence is TGCGCCAGCAGCTTGGAAGGGGTGGCACGGAACACCGGGGAGCTGTTTTTT.

The chain joins TRBV2 to TRBJ1-4; 8 nucleotides agree with TRBD1. Unmatched junction bases numbered 8, after V lost 6 bases and J lost 5 bases. The V gene's germline CDR1 is SNHLY and CDR2 FYNNEI. The CDR3 runs 15 residues. In DNA form, the CDR3 reads TGTGCCAGCAGGCCACAGGGGGTAATGAATGAAAAACTGTTTTTT. Encoded protein: CASRPQGVMNEKLFF.

The rearrangement joins TRBV4-1 to TRBJ2-7; the D gene is possibly TRBD2 (5 bases). V was clipped by 0 bases and J by 0 bases, with 12 bases between them. From germline, CDR1 is MGHRA and CDR2 YSYEKL. The CDR3 loop spans 16 amino acids. The CDR3 DNA is TGCGCCAGCAGCCAAGAAGTAAAAGAGGGCTCCTACGAGCAGTACGTC. Amino acid sequence: CASSQEVKEGSYEQYV.

V usage is TRBV4-3 and J usage is TRBJ1-1, with D tentatively TRBD1 (5 bases). There are 15 residues in the CDR3. CDR1 and CDR2 (germline): LGHNA, YSLEER. V lost 0 bases to trimming and J lost 4 bases, with 12 bases between them. CDR3 nucleotides: TGCGCCAGCAGCCAAGAATCGGGGGAGAGCACTGAAGCTTTCTTT. It specifies CASSQESGESTEAFF.

The rearrangement uses TRBV4-1 and TRBJ2-7; TRBD1 is a possible D gene (6 bases). CDR1 and CDR2 from the germline V gene are MGHRA and YSYEKL. CDR3 size: 14 residues. V lost 4 bases and J 2 bases, leaving 12 bases between the germline ends. Here the CDR3 reads CASSPLTGTYEQYF. The CDR3 coding sequence is TGCGCCAGCAGCCCCTTGACAGGAACCTACGAGCAGTACTTC.

The genes are TRBV11-2 and TRBJ2-5; D may be TRBD1 (6 bases). The CDR3 has 16 amino acids. CDR1 SGHAT and CDR2 FQNNGV come from the germline V gene. V shed 1 base and J shed 3 bases, with 15 bases lying between them. The CDR3 region is CASSLAAGALKETQYF. CDR3 sequence (DNA): TGTGCCAGCAGCTTAGCTGCAGGGGCCCTGAAAGAGACCCAGTACTTC.